The 20 T cell receptor beta chains presented below share a single source sample, sequenced in a study of blood T cell repertoires in COVID-19. The assay was immunoSEQ multiplex PCR, and TCRdb's table has in-frame clones only and misses some. The sample records approximately 440,000 clones, about 87% being singletons. Sequencing input: peripheral blood. The receptors originated from a woman between 45 and 65 years old with COVID-19, enrolled during active disease.

The chain has TRBV7-2 and TRBJ2-7, with 7 bases lining up with TRBD1. From germline, CDR1 is SGHTA and CDR2 FQGNSA. The trim removed 0 bases at V and 2 bases at J, leaving 4 bases unmatched. The CDR3 spans 15 residues. CDR3 region: CASSLAGQAPYEQYF. CDR3 nucleotides: TGTGCCAGCAGCTTAGCCGGACAGGCTCCCTACGAGCAGTACTTC.

The chain combines TRBV24-1 with TRBJ1-2; D is perhaps TRBD1 (5 bases). The V end lost 4 bases, the J end lost 4 bases, and 12 bases lay between the germline ends. The germline gives CDR1 KGHDR, CDR2 SFDVKD. The CDR3 is 14 amino acids. CDR3 in amino acids: CATSERGFSYGYTF. Written as DNA, the CDR3 is TGTGCCACCAGTGAAAGGGGCTTCAGCTATGGCTACACCTTC.

V and J are TRBV5-1 and TRBJ2-3; D is unresolved. Germline values: CDR1 SGHRS, CDR2 YFSETQ. The CDR3 extends over 13 amino acids. Trimming pared 5 bases from V and 5 bases from J, leaving 12 bases between. In DNA form, the CDR3 reads TGCGCCAGCAGGGGCAGCTTCCAAGATACGCAGTATTTT. Its translation is CASRGSFQDTQYF.

This clone was seen more than once but under ten times. This chain's CDR3 is CASSYAGGSGELFF. The CDR3 region has the DNA TGCGCCAGCAGTTATGCAGGGGGTTCCGGGGAGCTGTTTTTT. The chain links TRBV10-1 to TRBJ2-2; 7 nucleotides agree with TRBD1. The J segment lost 6 bases and the V segment lost 5 bases, leaving 6 bases of the junction unmatched. CDR3 length: 14 amino acids. The V gene's germline CDR1 is WNHNN and CDR2 SYGVQD (reference sequence).

This rearrangement joins TRBV6-5 to TRBJ1-2; 8 nucleotides agree with TRBD1. This CDR3 is built from 13 residues. The ends lost 4 bases at V and 8 bases at J; junction bases unmatched: 6. Germline V CDR1 and CDR2: MNHEY, SVGAGI. Here the CDR3 DNA reads TGTGCCAGCAGTTTCGACAGGGGCAGAGGCTACACCTTC. It encodes CASSFDRGRGYTF.

This clone showed up just a few times. The V and J genes are TRBV5-6 and TRBJ1-2, with D possibly being TRBD1 (6 bases). The CDR3 sequence is 16 residues long. Germline V gene data show CDR1 as SGHDT and CDR2 as YYEEEE. Deletions cut 2 bases from V and 4 bases from J, with 18 bases between. The DNA of the CDR3 is TGTGCCAGCAGCTTCCCGACAGGCAGTGGGGTCTATGGCTACACCTTC. Its translation is CASSFPTGSGVYGYTF. The complete variable domain, with remaining parts taken from reference TRBV5-6 and TRBJ1-2, reads DAGVTQSPTHLIKTRGQQVTLRCSPKSGHDTVSWYQQALGQGPQFIFQYYEEEERQRGNFPDRFSGHQFPNYSSELNVNALLLGDSALYLCASSFPTGSGVYGYTFGSGTRLTVV.

This clone has a single count. This rearrangement joins TRBV19 to TRBJ1-5, with 12 bases that match TRBD1. This CDR3 is 16 amino acids long. V lost 5 bases to trimming and J lost 5 bases; unmatched junction nucleotides: 7. Germline-derived CDR1 and CDR2 are LNHDA and SQIVND (reference sequence). This CDR3 reads CASSEPGQGADQPQHF. CDR3 nucleotides: TGTGCCAGTAGTGAACCGGGACAGGGGGCCGATCAGCCCCAGCATTTT.

The chain is built from TRBV4-1 and TRBJ2-7, with D perhaps TRBD2 (6 bases). Deletions cut 5 bases from V and 2 bases from J, with 16 bases between. The germline V gene has CDR1 MGHRA and CDR2 YSYEKL. The CDR3 sequence is 15 residues long. The chain's CDR3 is CASSSSGDGAYEQYF. The DNA for the CDR3 is TGCGCCAGCAGCTCATCGGGAGACGGAGCCTACGAGCAGTACTTC.

The genes are TRBV10-3 and TRBJ2-1, with 10 bases aligning to TRBD1. The junction had 7 bases not matched to a gene; V was cut back by 10 bases and J by 4 bases. The length of the CDR3 is 14 residues. Germline CDR1 reads ENHRY; CDR2 reads SYGVKD. CDR3 sequence reads: CATTTGGLYNEQFF. DNA of the CDR3: TGTGCCACCACGACAGGGGGCCTTTACAATGAGCAGTTCTTC.

The rearrangement joins TRBV19 to TRBJ1-6; D is ambiguous. CDR1 and CDR2 from the germline V gene are LNHDA and SQIVND (reference sequence). Trimming took off 6 bases at V and 7 bases at J, with 10 bases between the two ends. This CDR3 is built from 13 residues. The CDR3 DNA reads TGTGCCAGTAGCGAGCGGCCAAATTCACCCCTCCACTTT. It is translated as CASSERPNSPLHF.

The chain is built from TRBV28 and TRBJ2-7; 7 nucleotides align to TRBD1. V gave up 3 bases and J gave up 4 bases; unmatched junction bases: 6. The CDR3 contains 14 residues. The germline V gene has CDR1 MDHEN and CDR2 SYDVKM. The DNA of the CDR3 is TGTGCCAGCAGTTTCGACAGGGACGAGTACGAGCAGTACTTC. Translating it yields CASSFDRDEYEQYF. Combining the CDR3 with reference TRBV28 and TRBJ2-7 gives the whole variable domain DVKVTQSSRYLVKRTGEKVFLECVQDMDHENMFWYRQDPGLGLRLIYFSYDVKMKEKGDIPEGYSVSREKKERFSLILESASTNQTSMYLCASSFDRDEYEQYFGPGTRLTVT.

The chain carries TRBV11-3 and TRBJ2-1; TRBD2 agrees at 7 bases. V gave up 5 bases and J gave up 4 bases; unmatched junction bases: 11. This CDR3 is built from 16 residues. Per the germline V gene, CDR1 is SGHNT and CDR2 is YENEEA. In DNA, the CDR3 is TGTGCCAGCAGCACCGCTTGGAGCGGGGCGTACAATGAGCAGTTCTTC. Protein: CASSTAWSGAYNEQFF.

This chain connects TRBV2 to TRBJ1-1; D gene ambiguous. V lost 6 bases, J lost 1 base, and 12 bases lay in between. Germline CDR1 reads SNHLY; CDR2 reads FYNNEI. CDR3 size: 14 residues. The CDR3 sequence: CASSGPGTNTEAFF. CDR3 DNA sequence: TGTGCCAGCAGCGGTCCAGGAACGAACACTGAAGCTTTCTTT.

This chain connects TRBV10-3 to TRBJ2-7, with 9 nucleotides matching TRBD1. Germline-derived CDR1 and CDR2 are ENHRY and SYGVKD. The CDR3 runs 16 residues. Trimming at V came to 3 bases and at J to 4 bases, leaving 10 bases not matched to a gene. The DNA of the CDR3 is TGTGCCATCAGTGACCCTATATGGGGACAGGGTTACGAGCAGTACTTC. This encodes CAISDPIWGQGYEQYF.

The gene calls are TRBV19 and TRBJ2-2, with 7 nucleotides matching TRBD1. Germline CDR1 reads LNHDA; CDR2 reads SQIVND (reference sequence). There are 16 residues in the CDR3. The J segment lost 2 bases and the V segment lost 5 bases, leaving 8 bases of the junction unmatched. The CDR3 sequence: CASSPLGQTNTGELFF. For the CDR3, the DNA is TGTGCCAGTAGTCCTCTGGGACAGACAAACACCGGGGAGCTGTTTTTT.

The chain employs TRBV6-5 and TRBJ1-2, with 8 positions matching TRBD1. Germline V gene sequence: CDR1 MNHEY, CDR2 SVGAGI. The V segment lost 6 bases and the J segment 5 bases; nucleotides outside the gene matches: 5. The CDR3 runs 13 residues. In nucleotides, the CDR3 is TGTGCCAGCAGACAGACAGGGGAGTATGGCTACACCTTC. As protein: CASRQTGEYGYTF.

Of note for this clone: The sample has other DNA sequences that encode this CDR3 too. The chain joins TRBV6-5 to TRBJ1-3; tentatively, D is TRBD1 (5 bases). This CDR3 is built from 14 residues. Trimming left V 6 bases short and J 1 base short, with 10 bases between. Germline loops: CDR1 MNHEY, CDR2 SVGAGI. The CDR3 nucleotides are TGTGCCAGCAGCCTGGGGGGGTCTGGAAACACCATATATTTT. Its translation is CASSLGGSGNTIYF.

The CDR3 nucleotides read TGTGCCAGCAGGATGGGGGGTTCTGAAGCTTTCTTT. It is translated as CASRMGGSEAFF. This chain uses TRBV7-9 with TRBJ1-1, with a weak D call TRBD1 (5 bases). The CDR3 extends over 12 amino acids. CDR1 SEHNR and CDR2 FQNEAQ come from the germline V gene (reference sequence). V lost 6 bases and J 6 bases, leaving 11 bases between the germline ends.

V usage is TRBV19 and J usage is TRBJ1-4; D might be TRBD1 (6 bases). The germline CDR1 and CDR2 sequences are LNHDA and SQIVND (reference sequence). The CDR3 runs 17 residues. With 3 bases removed from V and 4 bases from J, the gap between germline ends came to 18 bases. Here the CDR3 DNA reads TGTGCCAGTAGTATTTTTGGCCAGGGGCTCCTTAATGAAAAACTGTTTTTT. Its translation: CASSIFGQGLLNEKLFF.

The CDR3, as DNA: TGTGCCAGCAGCGTAGGGGGAGGGGACCAAGAGACCCAGTACTTC. This sequence encodes CASSVGGGDQETQYF. This chain links TRBV9 with TRBJ2-5, with TRBD2 matching 7 bases. The germline CDR1 and CDR2 sequences are SGDLS and YYNGEE. V shed 0 bases, J shed 0 bases, and the junction held 2 bases outside the gene matches. The CDR3 spans 15 residues.